The next 20 T cell receptor beta chains were all read from a single sample in a study of T cells in localized non-small cell lung cancer. Clones were read by immunoSEQ multiplex PCR, and TCRdb kept only the in-frame ones, dropping some. The data contain about 72,000 clones, around 84% of them singletons. The sample in question was peripheral blood, obtained before any cancer treatment. These receptors were taken from a female donor over 55 with stage I lung adenocarcinoma.

The V and J genes are TRBV11-3 and TRBJ1-2; tentatively, D is TRBD1 (5 bases). Trimming took off 3 bases at V and 4 bases at J, with 12 bases between the two ends. The CDR3 has 14 amino acids. CDR1 is SGHNT, CDR2 YENEEA, per germline. The CDR3 region has the DNA TGTGCCAGCAGCTTCACCGGGACCTCCTATGGCTACACCTTC. Protein: CASSFTGTSYGYTF. Full variable domain (rest looked up from reference TRBV11-3 and TRBJ1-2): EAGVVQSPRYKIIEKKQPVAFWCNPISGHNTLYWYLQNLGQGPELLIRYENEEAVDDSQLPKDRFSAERLKGVDSTLKIQPAELGDSAVYLCASSFTGTSYGYTFGSGTRLTVV.

This clone was picked up one time. The junction does not match germline at one end; this may be a read error. J is TRBJ2-3 and V is TRBV7-7; 12 nucleotides match TRBD2. The CDR3 runs to 15 residues. The germline V gene encodes CDR1 SSHAT and CDR2 FNYEAQ (reference sequence). The CDR3 DNA reads as TGTGCTAGCAGCTTGACTAGCGGGGGAGCAGATACGCAGTATTTT. Its protein is CASSLTSGGADTQYF.

For the CDR3, the DNA is TGTGCCAGCAGCCTCCGGACAGGGGGATTGACTGGGGCCAACGTCCTGACTTTC. Translation gives CASSLRTGGLTGANVLTF. The chain couples TRBV5-5 to TRBJ2-6, with 10 positions matching TRBD1. J lost 2 bases, V lost 4 bases, and 9 bases had no gene match. Germline V CDR1 and CDR2: SGHKS, YYEKEE (reference sequence). The CDR3 runs to 18 residues.

The rearrangement joins TRBV7-9 to TRBJ2-7; tentatively, D is TRBD2 (5 bases). The CDR3 has 16 amino acids. Germline CDR1 and CDR2: SEHNR and FQNEAQ (reference sequence). Trimming pared 1 base from V and 4 bases from J, leaving 17 bases between. The CDR3 DNA follows: TGTGCCAGCAGCTTAGGAGCGGTTGGGATTCAGTACGAGCAGTACTTC. It yields the protein CASSLGAVGIQYEQYF.

The chain joins TRBV6-6 to TRBJ1-3; D ambiguous. The CDR3 spans 13 residues. The ends were cut back, 6 bases at V and 4 bases at J, with 10 bases in the middle. The germline V gene encodes CDR1 MNHNY and CDR2 SVGAGI (reference sequence). In nucleotides, the CDR3 is TGTGCCAGCAGCACTACGAGGGGAAACACCATATATTTT. Protein sequence: CASSTTRGNTIYF.

V and J are TRBV19 and TRBJ1-3; D may be TRBD1 (5 bases). CDR3 length equals 18 residues. Trimming cost V 0 bases and J 2 bases, with 17 bases left between them. In germline, CDR1 is LNHDA, CDR2 SQIVND (reference sequence). CDR3 bases: TGTGCCAGTAGTATAGATCTAGGGGTTCTTCCTCCTGGAAACACCATATATTTT. This sequence encodes CASSIDLGVLPPGNTIYF.

V is TRBV21-1 and J is TRBJ1-4. TRBV21-1 is a documented pseudogene. There are 19 residues in the CDR3. Here the CDR3 DNA reads TGTGCCAGCAGATTTTGGTTAGCCGGGCAGACCCCAACTAATGAAAAACTGTTTTTT. It specifies CASRFWLAGQTPTNEKLFF.

The chain recombines TRBV7-6 with TRBJ2-7; D not certain. The V end lost 5 bases, the J end lost 2 bases, and 7 bases lay between the germline ends. Germline V gene sequence: CDR1 SGHVS, CDR2 FNYEAQ. There are 12 residues in the CDR3. In nucleotides, the CDR3 is TGTGCCAGCAGCATAGACCCCTACGAGCAGTACTTC. Protein sequence: CASSIDPYEQYF.

In nucleotides, the CDR3 is TGTGCCAGCAGTGAGTTAAGGGGGGGAGTCGATGGCTACACCTTC. Translating it yields CASSELRGGVDGYTF. The V and J genes are TRBV25-1 and TRBJ1-2; D possibly corresponds to TRBD1 (6 bases). The CDR3 has 15 residues. Per the germline V gene, CDR1 is MGHDK and CDR2 is SYGVNS. V was shortened by 3 bases and J by 6 bases, with 17 bases between the two germline ends.

The chain recombines TRBV6-5 with TRBJ2-5, with D perhaps TRBD2 (5 bases). CDR3 length equals 16 residues. Germline V CDR1 and CDR2: MNHEY, SVGAGI. V gave up 4 bases and J gave up 0 bases, with 15 bases separating them. CDR3: CASSSFLALNQETQYF. The CDR3 nucleotides read TGTGCCAGCAGTTCATTCCTAGCCCTTAACCAAGAGACCCAGTACTTC.

The chain is built from TRBV6-5 and TRBJ2-7; D is possibly TRBD2 (6 bases). The CDR3 loop spans 11 amino acids. Germline V CDR1 and CDR2: MNHEY, SVGAGI. The chain's CDR3 is CASGYLTRIYV. CDR3 DNA: TGTGCCAGCGGATACTTGACTAGGATATATGTC.

V and J are TRBV5-1 and TRBJ2-3; 10 positions match TRBD2. V dropped 5 bases and J dropped 1; count of bases not matched to a gene: 4. The CDR3 covers 15 residues. The V gene's germline CDR1 is SGHRS and CDR2 YFSETQ. CDR3 protein: CASSPGLAGTDTQYF. CDR3 DNA: TGCGCCAGCAGTCCTGGACTAGCGGGCACAGATACGCAGTATTTT.

J is TRBJ1-2 and V is TRBV11-2, with a tentative D call TRBD1 (6 bases). The V and J ends lost 4 bases and 4 bases respectively, with 19 bases between them. The length of the CDR3 is 16 residues. The V gene's germline CDR1 is SGHAT and CDR2 FQNNGV. The CDR3 DNA reads TGTGCCAGCAGCTCTTTTCGAAGAGGACAGTCCTATGGCTACACCTTC. Translated: CASSSFRRGQSYGYTF.

The chain links TRBV5-8 to TRBJ2-3; 11 bases map to TRBD2. The V gene's germline CDR1 is SGHTS and CDR2 YDEGEE. The CDR3 runs 16 residues. V was clipped by 1 base and J by 0 bases; unmatched bases: 1. In nucleotides, the CDR3 is TGTGCCAGCAGCTTGCGACTAGCGGGGAGCACAGATACGCAGTATTTT. It yields the protein CASSLRLAGSTDTQYF.

The chain employs TRBV18 and TRBJ2-2, with 7 bases aligning to TRBD1. This CDR3 has 19 residues. Germline V gene sequence: CDR1 KGHSH, CDR2 LQKENI. Unmatched junction bases numbered 11, after V lost 1 base and J lost 0 bases. The CDR3 DNA reads as TGTGCCAGCTCACCACTGAGACAGGGAACTAACGCGAACACCGGGGAGCTGTTTTTT. Its translation: CASSPLRQGTNANTGELFF. Filled out from reference TRBV18 and TRBJ2-2, the complete variable domain reads NAGVMQNPRHLVRRRGQEARLRCSPMKGHSHVYWYRQLPEEGLKFMVYLQKENIIDESGMPKERFSAEFPKEGPSILRIQQVVRGDSAAYFCASSPLRQGTNANTGELFFGEGSRLTVL.

The rearrangement uses TRBV6-6 and TRBJ2-7; the match to TRBD1 covers 9 bases. Germline CDR1 is MNHNY and CDR2 is SVGAGI (reference sequence). With V trimmed by 6 bases and J by 3 bases, 9 bases remained unmatched. The CDR3 is made up of 15 amino acids. This CDR3 is CASRDYGTGHYEQYF. CDR3 bases: TGTGCCAGCAGAGATTACGGGACAGGGCACTACGAGCAGTACTTC.

This clone appeared a few times. The V gene is TRBV2, the J gene TRBJ1-6, with D uncertain. The germline V gene has CDR1 SNHLY and CDR2 FYNNEI. The CDR3 runs 14 residues. Trimming stripped 7 bases from V and 7 bases from J, with 14 bases between. The CDR3, as DNA: TGTGCCAGCAACCGCCCGACGGAGAATTCACCCCTCCACTTT. Protein: CASNRPTENSPLHF.

This clone is deemed medium-sized (0.01 to 0.1%). Other DNA sequences from this sample encode an identical CDR3 as well. The rearrangement uses TRBV27 and TRBJ2-2; D is ambiguous. Germline lookup yields CDR1 MNHEY and CDR2 SMNVEV (reference sequence). The CDR3 runs to 14 residues. V lost 2 bases to trimming and J lost 4 bases, with 8 bases between them. CDR3 nucleotides: TGTGCCAGCAGTTTAGGTGCGAGCACCGGGGAGCTGTTTTTT. It translates to CASSLGASTGELFF.

The chain combines TRBV2 with TRBJ1-1; D unclear. The V and J ends lost 7 bases and 1 base respectively, with 13 bases between them. The germline CDR1 and CDR2 sequences are SNHLY and FYNNEI. The CDR3 runs 14 residues. CDR3 amino acids: CASNAGNKNTEAFF. DNA for the CDR3: TGTGCCAGCAACGCCGGGAACAAGAACACTGAAGCTTTCTTT.

The gene calls are TRBV9 and TRBJ1-1; D gene ambiguous. The CDR3 is made up of 15 amino acids. Trimming pared 5 bases from V and 3 bases from J, leaving 17 bases between. Germline-derived CDR1 and CDR2 are SGDLS and YYNGEE. The CDR3 DNA follows: TGTGCCAGCAGAGAAATCCCCAGGATGGACACTGAAGCTTTCTTT. Translated: CASREIPRMDTEAFF. Looking up the rest from reference TRBV9 and TRBJ1-1 gives the full variable domain: DSGVTQTPKHLITATGQRVTLRCSPRSGDLSVYWYQQSLDQGLQFLIQYYNGEERAKGNILERFSAQQFPDLHSELNLSSLELGDSALYFCASREIPRMDTEAFFGQGTRLTVV.